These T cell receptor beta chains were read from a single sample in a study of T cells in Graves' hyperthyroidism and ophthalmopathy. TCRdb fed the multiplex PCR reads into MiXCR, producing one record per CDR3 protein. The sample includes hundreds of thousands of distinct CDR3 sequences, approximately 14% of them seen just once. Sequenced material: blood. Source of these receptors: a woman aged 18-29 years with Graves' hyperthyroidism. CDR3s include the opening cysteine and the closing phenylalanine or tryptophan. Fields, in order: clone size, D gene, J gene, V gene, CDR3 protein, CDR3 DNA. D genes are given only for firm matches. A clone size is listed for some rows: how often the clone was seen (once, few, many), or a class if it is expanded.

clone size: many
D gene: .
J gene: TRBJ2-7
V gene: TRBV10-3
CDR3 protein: CAISLGTNYEQYF
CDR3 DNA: TGTGCCATCAGTCTTGGGACAAACTACGAGCAGTACTTC

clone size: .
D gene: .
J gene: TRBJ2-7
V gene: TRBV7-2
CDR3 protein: CASSRDPGRNYEQYF
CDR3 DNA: TGTGCCAGCAGCCGTGACCCGGGACGTAACTACGAGCAGTACTTC

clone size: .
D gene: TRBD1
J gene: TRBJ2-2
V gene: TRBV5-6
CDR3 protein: CASSLRQGAITGELFF
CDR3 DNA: TGTGCCAGCAGCTTGAGGCAGGGGGCCATCACCGGGGAGCTGTTTTTT

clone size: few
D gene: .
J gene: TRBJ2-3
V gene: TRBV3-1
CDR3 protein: CASSQVSVGLGVGDTDTQYF
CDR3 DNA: TGTGCCAGCAGCCAAGTCTCAGTAGGTTTGGGGGTTGGGGACACAGATACGCAGTATTTT

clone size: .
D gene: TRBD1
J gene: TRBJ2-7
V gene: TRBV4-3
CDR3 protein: CASSQLAGTGAYEQYF
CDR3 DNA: TGCGCCAGCAGCCAACTCGCCGGGACAGGGGCCTACGAGCAGTACTTC

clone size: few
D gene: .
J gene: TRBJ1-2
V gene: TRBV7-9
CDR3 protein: CASSLDWRGYTF
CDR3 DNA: TGTGCCAGCAGCTTAGACTGGCGGGGCTACACCTTC

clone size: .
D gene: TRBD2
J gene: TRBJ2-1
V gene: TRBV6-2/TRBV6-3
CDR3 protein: CASSYRLAGVDRYNEQFF
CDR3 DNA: TGTGCCAGCAGTTACAGACTAGCGGGAGTAGATCGCTACAATGAGCAGTTCTTC

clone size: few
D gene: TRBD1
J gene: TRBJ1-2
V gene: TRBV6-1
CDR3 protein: CASSNGQGANGYTF
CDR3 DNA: TGTGCCAGCAGCAATGGACAGGGGGCCAATGGCTACACCTTC

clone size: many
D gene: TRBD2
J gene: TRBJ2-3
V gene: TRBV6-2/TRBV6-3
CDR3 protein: CASSFLGLAGDTQYF
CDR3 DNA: TGTGCCAGCAGTTTCCTGGGACTAGCAGGAGATACGCAGTATTTT

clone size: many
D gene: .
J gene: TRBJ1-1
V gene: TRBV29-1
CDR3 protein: CSVELRALNTEAFF
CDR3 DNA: TGCAGCGTTGAACTACGGGCCTTGAACACTGAAGCTTTCTTT

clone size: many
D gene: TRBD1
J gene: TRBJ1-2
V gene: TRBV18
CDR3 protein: CASSPNTGDGYTF
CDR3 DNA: TGTGCCAGCTCACCCAACACAGGGGACGGCTACACCTTC

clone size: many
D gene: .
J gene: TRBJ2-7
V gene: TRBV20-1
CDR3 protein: CSARDPKRSYEQYF
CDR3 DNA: TGCAGTGCTAGGGACCCCAAAAGATCCTACGAGCAGTACTTC

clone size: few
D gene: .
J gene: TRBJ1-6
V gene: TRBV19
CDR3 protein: CASTKTLDGSSYNSPLHF
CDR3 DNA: TGTGCCAGTACCAAGACGTTGGACGGGAGCTCCTATAATTCACCCCTCCACTTT

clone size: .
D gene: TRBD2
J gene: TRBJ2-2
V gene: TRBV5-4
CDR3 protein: CASSRLGGGDTGELFF
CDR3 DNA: TGTGCCAGCAGCCGACTGGGGGGAGGGGACACCGGGGAGCTGTTTTTT

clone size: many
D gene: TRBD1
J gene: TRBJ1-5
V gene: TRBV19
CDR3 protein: CASSRTGVSNQPQHF
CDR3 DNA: TGTGCCAGTAGTAGGACAGGGGTTAGCAATCAGCCCCAGCATTTT

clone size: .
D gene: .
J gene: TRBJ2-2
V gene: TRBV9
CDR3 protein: CASSPRQVPGELFF
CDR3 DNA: TGTGCCAGCAGCCCCCGACAGGTCCCCGGGGAGCTGTTTTTT

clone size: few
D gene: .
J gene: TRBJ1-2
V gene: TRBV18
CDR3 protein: CASSPKENYGYTF
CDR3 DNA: TGTGCCAGCTCACCAAAGGAGAACTATGGCTACACCTTC

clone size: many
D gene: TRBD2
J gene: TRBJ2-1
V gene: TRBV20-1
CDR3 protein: CSARTSSGRTNEQFF
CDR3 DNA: TGCAGTGCTAGAACTTCTAGCGGGAGAACGAATGAGCAGTTCTTC

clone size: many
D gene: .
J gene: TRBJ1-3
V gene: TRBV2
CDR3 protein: CASSTQQGRGSGNTIYF
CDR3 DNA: TGTGCCAGCAGCACACAACAGGGCAGGGGCTCTGGAAACACCATATATTTT

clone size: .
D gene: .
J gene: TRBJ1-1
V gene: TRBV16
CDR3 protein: CASSQSPNTEAFF
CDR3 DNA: TGTGCCAGCAGCCAATCGCCGAACACTGAAGCTTTCTTT

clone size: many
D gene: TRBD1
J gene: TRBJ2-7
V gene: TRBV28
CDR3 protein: CASSSGQELDEQYF
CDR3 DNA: TGTGCCAGCAGTTCGGGACAGGAGCTTGACGAGCAGTACTTC

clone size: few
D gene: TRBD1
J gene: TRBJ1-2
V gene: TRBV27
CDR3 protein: CASSPSQGDRGYGYTF
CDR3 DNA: TGTGCCAGCAGTCCTTCCCAAGGGGACAGGGGGTATGGCTACACCTTC

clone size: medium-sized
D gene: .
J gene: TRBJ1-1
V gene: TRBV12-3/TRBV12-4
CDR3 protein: CASSPDGMNTEAFF
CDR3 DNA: TGTGCCAGCAGCCCAGACGGTATGAACACTGAAGCTTTCTTT

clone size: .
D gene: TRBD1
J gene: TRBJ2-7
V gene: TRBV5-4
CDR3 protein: CASSLGTGTEQYF
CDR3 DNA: TGTGCCAGCAGCCTGGGGACAGGGACCGAGCAGTACTTC

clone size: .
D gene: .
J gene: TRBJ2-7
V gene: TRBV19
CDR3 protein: CASSRGIPYEQYF
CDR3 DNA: TGTGCCAGTAGTCGCGGGATTCCCTACGAGCAGTACTTC

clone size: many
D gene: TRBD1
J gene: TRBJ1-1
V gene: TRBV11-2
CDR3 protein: CASSLRGQRNTEAFF
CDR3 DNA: TGTGCCAGCAGCTTAAGGGGACAGCGGAACACTGAAGCTTTCTTT

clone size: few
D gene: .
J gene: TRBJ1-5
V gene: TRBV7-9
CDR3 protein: CASSPSRGQPQHF
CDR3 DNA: TGTGCCAGCAGCCCCTCTAGGGGCCAACCCCAGCATTTT

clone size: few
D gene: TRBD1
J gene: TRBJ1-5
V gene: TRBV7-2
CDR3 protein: CASSAQGAYQPQHF
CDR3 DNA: TGTGCCAGCAGCGCTCAGGGGGCCTATCAGCCCCAGCATTTT

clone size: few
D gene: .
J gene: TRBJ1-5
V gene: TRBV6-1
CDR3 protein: CASRQGKNQPQHF
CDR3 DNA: TGTGCCAGCAGACAGGGTAAAAATCAGCCCCAGCATTTT

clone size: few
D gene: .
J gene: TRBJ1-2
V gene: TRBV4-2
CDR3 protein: CASSQPQGPLYGYTF
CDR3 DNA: TGTGCCAGCAGCCAACCTCAGGGGCCCCTTTATGGCTACACCTTC

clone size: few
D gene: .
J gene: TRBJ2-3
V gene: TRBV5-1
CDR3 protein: CASSPLKTDTQYF
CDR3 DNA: TGCGCCAGCAGCCCCCTAAAAACAGATACGCAGTATTTT

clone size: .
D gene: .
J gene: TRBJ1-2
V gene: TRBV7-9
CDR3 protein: CASSLARGGGYTF
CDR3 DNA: TGTGCCAGCAGCTTAGCGCGCGGGGGAGGCTACACCTTC

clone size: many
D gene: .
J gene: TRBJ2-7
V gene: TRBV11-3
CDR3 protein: CASSSLRGGGKREQYF
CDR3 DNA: TGTGCCAGCAGTTCTCTTAGGGGCGGCGGGAAGCGCGAGCAGTACTTC

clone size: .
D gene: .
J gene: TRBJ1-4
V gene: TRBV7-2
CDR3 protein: CASSLLGARREKLFF
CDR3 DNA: TGTGCCAGCAGCCTGCTGGGGGCGCGTCGTGAAAAACTGTTTTTT

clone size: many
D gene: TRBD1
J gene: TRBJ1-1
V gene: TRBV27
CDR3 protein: CASSRNRGSTNTEAFF
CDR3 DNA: TGTGCCAGCAGCCGAAACAGGGGTTCCACGAACACTGAAGCTTTCTTT

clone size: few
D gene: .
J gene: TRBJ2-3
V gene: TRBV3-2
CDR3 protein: CASSQDSWGMRYTDTQYF
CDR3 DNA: TGTGCCAGCAGCCAAGATTCTTGGGGAATGAGGTACACAGATACGCAGTATTTT

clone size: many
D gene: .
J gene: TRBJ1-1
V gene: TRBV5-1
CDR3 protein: CASSPGTDVYTEAFF
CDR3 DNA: TGCGCCAGCAGCCCAGGGACGGATGTCTACACTGAAGCTTTCTTT

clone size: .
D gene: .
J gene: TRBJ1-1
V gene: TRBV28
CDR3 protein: CASSLSRTTEAFF
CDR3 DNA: TGTGCCAGCAGTTTATCAAGGACCACTGAAGCTTTCTTT

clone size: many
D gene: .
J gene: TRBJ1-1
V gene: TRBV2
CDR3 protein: CASSGSGVELNTEAFF
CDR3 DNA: TGTGCCAGCAGTGGATCGGGGGTTGAATTGAACACTGAAGCTTTCTTT

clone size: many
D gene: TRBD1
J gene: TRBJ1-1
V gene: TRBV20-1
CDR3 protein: CSARDRGQGSTEAFF
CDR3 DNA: TGCAGTGCTAGAGATAGGGGACAGGGGAGCACTGAAGCTTTCTTT

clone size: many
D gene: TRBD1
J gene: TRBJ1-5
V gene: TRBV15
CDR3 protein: CATASGQLYSNQPQHF
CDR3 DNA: TGTGCCACCGCCTCGGGACAGCTTTATAGCAATCAGCCCCAGCATTTT

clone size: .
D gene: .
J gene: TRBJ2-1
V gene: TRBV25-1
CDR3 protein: CASSEVLGPAGSYNEQFF
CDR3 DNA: TGTGCCAGCAGTGAGGTTCTAGGTCCGGCAGGCTCCTACAATGAGCAGTTCTTC

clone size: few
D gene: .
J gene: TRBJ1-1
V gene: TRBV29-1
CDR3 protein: CSATGMTEAFF
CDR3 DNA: TGCAGCGCTACAGGGATGACTGAAGCTTTCTTT

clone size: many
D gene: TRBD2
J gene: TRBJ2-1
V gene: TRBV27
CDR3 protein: CASSILGGGTRNEQFF
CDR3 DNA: TGTGCCAGCAGTATCCTTGGCGGGGGAACGCGCAATGAGCAGTTCTTC

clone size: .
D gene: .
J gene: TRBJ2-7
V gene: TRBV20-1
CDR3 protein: CSALGAGVYEQYF
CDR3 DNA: TGCAGTGCTCTGGGGGCGGGAGTCTACGAGCAGTACTTC

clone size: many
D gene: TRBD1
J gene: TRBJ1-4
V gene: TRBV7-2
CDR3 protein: CASSFNPAGTGLEKLFF
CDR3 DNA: TGTGCCAGCAGCTTTAACCCAGCCGGGACAGGACTTGAAAAACTGTTTTTT

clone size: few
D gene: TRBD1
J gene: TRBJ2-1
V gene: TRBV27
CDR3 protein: CASSQGTGGHNEQFF
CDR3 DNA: TGTGCCAGCAGTCAAGGGACAGGGGGACACAATGAGCAGTTCTTC

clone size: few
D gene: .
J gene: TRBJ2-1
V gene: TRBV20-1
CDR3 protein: CSAQIIEQFF
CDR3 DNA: TGCAGTGCGCAAATTATTGAGCAGTTCTTC

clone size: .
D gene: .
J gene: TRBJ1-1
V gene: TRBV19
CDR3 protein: CASIELGNTEAFF
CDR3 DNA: TGTGCCAGTATAGAATTGGGGAACACTGAAGCTTTCTTT

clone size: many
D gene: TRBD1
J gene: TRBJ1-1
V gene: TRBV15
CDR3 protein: CATSRTGGSGTEAFF
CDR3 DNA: TGTGCCACCAGCAGAACAGGGGGATCGGGCACTGAAGCTTTCTTT

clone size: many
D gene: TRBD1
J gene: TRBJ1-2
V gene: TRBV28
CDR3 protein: CASSLSGTGGNGYTF
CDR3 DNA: TGTGCCAGCAGTTTATCCGGGACAGGGGGTAATGGCTACACCTTC

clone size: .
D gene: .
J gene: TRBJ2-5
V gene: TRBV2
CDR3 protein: CASSEVGVGGAGTKETQYF
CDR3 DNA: TGTGCCAGCAGTGAAGTCGGGGTCGGAGGGGCCGGGACCAAAGAGACCCAGTACTTC

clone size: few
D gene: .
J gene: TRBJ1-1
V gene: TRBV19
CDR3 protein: CASSRILNTEAFF
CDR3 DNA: TGTGCCAGTAGTCGCATTTTGAACACTGAAGCTTTCTTT